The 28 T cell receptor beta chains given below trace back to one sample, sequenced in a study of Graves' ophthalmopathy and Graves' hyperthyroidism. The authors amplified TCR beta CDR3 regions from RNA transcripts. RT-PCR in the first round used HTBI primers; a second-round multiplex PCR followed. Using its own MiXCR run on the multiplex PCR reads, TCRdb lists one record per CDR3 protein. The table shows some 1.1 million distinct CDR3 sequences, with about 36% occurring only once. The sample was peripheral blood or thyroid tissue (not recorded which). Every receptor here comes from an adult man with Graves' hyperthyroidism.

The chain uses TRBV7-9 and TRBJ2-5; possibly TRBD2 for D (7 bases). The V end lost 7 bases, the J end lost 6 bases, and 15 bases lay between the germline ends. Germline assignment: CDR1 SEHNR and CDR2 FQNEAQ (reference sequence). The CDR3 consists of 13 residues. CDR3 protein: CASTPGGGKTQYF. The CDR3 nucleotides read TGTGCCAGCACCCCGGGGGGCGGGAAGACCCAGTACTTC.

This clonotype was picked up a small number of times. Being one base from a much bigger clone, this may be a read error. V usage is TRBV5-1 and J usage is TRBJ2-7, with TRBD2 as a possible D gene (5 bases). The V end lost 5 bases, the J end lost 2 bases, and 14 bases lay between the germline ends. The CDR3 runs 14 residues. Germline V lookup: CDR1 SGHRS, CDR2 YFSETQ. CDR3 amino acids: CASRASRGAYEQYF. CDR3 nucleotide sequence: TGCGCCAGCAGGGCCTCCCGGGGTGCCTACGAGCAGTACTTC.

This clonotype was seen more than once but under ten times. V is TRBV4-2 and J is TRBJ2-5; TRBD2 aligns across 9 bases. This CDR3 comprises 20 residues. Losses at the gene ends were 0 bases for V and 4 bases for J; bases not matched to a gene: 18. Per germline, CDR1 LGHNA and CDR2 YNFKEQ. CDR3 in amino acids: CASSQDRTFGSGSMRETQYF. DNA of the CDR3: TGTGCCAGCAGCCAAGATCGTACGTTTGGTAGCGGGAGTATGAGAGAGACCCAGTACTTC.

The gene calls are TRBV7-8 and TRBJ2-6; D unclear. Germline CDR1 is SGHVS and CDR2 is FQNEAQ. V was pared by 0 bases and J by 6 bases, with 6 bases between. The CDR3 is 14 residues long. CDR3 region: CASSLAYAANVLTF. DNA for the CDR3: TGTGCCAGCAGCTTAGCGTACGCGGCCAACGTCCTGACTTTC.

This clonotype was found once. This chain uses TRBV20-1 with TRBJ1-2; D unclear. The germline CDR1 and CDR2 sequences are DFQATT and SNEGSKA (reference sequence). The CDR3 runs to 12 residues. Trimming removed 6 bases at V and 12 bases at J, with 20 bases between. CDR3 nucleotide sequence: TGCAGTGCCTCAACAGTTGAAGCTGGAAACACCTTC. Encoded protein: CSASTVEAGNTF.

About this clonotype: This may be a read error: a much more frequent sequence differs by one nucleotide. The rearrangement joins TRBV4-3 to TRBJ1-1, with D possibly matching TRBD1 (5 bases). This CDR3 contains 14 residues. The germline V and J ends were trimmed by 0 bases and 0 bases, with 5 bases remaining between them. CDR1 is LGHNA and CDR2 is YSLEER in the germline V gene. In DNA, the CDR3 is TGCGCCAGCAGCCAAGAGGGGGTGAACACTGAAGCTTTCTTT. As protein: CASSQEGVNTEAFF.

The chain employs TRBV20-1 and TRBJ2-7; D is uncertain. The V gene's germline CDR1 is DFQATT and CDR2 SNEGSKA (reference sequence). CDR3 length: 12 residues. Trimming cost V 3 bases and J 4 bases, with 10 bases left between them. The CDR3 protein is CSASDQGYEQYF. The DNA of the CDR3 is TGCAGTGCTAGTGACCAAGGGTACGAGCAGTACTTC.

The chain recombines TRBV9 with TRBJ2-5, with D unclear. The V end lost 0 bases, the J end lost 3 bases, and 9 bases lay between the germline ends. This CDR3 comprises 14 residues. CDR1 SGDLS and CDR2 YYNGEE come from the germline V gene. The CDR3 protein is CASSVDGFEETQYF. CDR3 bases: TGTGCCAGCAGCGTAGACGGTTTCGAAGAGACCCAGTACTTC. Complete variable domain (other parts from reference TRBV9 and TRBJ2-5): DSGVTQTPKHLITATGQRVTLRCSPRSGDLSVYWYQQSLDQGLQFLIQYYNGEERAKGNILERFSAQQFPDLHSELNLSSLELGDSALYFCASSVDGFEETQYFGPGTRLLVL.

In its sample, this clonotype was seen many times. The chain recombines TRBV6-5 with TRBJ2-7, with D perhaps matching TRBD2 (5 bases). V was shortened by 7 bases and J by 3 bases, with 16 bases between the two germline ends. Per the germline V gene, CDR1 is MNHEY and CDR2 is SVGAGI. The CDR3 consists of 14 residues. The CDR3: CASKATGTDYEQYF. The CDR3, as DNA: TGTGCCAGCAAAGCTACGGGAACTGACTACGAGCAGTACTTC.

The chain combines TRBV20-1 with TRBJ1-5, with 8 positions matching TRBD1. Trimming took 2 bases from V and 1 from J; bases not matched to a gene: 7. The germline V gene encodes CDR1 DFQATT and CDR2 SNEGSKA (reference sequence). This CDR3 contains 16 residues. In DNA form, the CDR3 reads TGCAGTGCTAGAATACACAGGGGGATCAGCAATCAGCCCCAGCATTTT. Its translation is CSARIHRGISNQPQHF.

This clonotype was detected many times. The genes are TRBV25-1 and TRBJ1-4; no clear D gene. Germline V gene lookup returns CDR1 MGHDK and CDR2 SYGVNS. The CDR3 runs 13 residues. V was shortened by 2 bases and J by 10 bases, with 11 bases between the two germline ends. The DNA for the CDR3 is TGTGCCAGCAGTGAACAAGGGTGGGGAAAACTGTTTTTT. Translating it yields CASSEQGWGKLFF.

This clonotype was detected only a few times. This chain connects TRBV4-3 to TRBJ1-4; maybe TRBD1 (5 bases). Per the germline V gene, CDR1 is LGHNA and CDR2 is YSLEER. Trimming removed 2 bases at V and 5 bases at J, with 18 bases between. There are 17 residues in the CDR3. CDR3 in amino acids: CASSQHVPGRTNEKLFF. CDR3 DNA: TGCGCCAGCAGCCAACATGTCCCGGGACGGACGAATGAAAAACTGTTTTTT.

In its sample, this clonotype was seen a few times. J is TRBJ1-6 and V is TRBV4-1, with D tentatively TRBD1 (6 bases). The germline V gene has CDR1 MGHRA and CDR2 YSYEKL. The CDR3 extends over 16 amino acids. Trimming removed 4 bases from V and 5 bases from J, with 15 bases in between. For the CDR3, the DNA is TGCGCCAGCAGCCGGCCTCCAGGGACACATAATTCACCCCTCCACTTT. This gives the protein CASSRPPGTHNSPLHF.

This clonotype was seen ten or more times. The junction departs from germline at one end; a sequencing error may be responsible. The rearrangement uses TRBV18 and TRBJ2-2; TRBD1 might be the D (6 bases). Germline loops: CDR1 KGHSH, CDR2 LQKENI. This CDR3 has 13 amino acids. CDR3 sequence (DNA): TGCGCCAGCAGCAGGACAGACACCGGGGAGCTGTTTTTT. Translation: CASSRTDTGELFF. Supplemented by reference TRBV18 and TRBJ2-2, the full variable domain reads NAGVMQNPRHLVRRRGQEARLRCSPMKGHSHVYWYRQLPEEGLKFMVYLQKENIIDESGMPKERFSAEFPKEGPSILRIQQVVRGDSAAYFCASSRTDTGELFFGEGSRLTVL.

The CDR3: CASSLVKWTSGAYEQYF. For the CDR3, the DNA is TGTGCCAGCAGCTTAGTTAAGTGGACTAGCGGAGCCTACGAGCAGTACTTC. V usage is TRBV7-9 and J usage is TRBJ2-7; 10 positions agree with TRBD2. Germline assignment: CDR1 SEHNR and CDR2 FQNEAQ (reference sequence). This CDR3 comprises 17 residues. V was pared by 1 base and J by 2 bases, with 8 bases of the junction left unmatched.

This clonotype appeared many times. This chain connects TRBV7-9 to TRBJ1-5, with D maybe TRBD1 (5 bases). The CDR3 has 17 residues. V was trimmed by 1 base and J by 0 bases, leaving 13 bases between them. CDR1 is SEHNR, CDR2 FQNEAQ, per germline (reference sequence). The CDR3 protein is CASSLVRTPYSNQPQHF. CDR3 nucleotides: TGTGCCAGCAGCTTAGTACGGACACCCTATAGCAATCAGCCCCAGCATTTT.

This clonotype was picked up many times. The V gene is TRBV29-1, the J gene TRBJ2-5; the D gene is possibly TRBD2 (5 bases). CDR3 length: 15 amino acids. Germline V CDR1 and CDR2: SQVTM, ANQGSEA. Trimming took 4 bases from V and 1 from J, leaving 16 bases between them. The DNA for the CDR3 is TGCAGCGTTGTGAGCGGCAGATGGGGCCAAGAGACCCAGTACTTC. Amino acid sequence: CSVVSGRWGQETQYF.

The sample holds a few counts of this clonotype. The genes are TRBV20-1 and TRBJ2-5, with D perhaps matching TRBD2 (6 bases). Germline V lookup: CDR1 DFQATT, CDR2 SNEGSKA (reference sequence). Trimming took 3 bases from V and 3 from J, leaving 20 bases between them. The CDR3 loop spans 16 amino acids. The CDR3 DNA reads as TGCAGTGCTAGTCGAGCCACGGGAGCCCTGGAAGAGACCCAGTACTTC. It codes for CSASRATGALEETQYF.

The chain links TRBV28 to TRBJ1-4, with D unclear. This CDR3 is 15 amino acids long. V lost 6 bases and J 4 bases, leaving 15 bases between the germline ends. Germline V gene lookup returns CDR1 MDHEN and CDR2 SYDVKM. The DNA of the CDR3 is TGTGCCAGCAGAGAACCGGGTCCTGGTAATGAAAAACTGTTTTTT. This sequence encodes CASREPGPGNEKLFF.

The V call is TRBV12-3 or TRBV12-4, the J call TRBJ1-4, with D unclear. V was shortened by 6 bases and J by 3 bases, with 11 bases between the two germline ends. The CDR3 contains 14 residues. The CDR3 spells CASRFGSANEKLFF. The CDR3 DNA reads TGTGCCAGCAGATTCGGTTCTGCTAATGAAAAACTGTTTTTT.

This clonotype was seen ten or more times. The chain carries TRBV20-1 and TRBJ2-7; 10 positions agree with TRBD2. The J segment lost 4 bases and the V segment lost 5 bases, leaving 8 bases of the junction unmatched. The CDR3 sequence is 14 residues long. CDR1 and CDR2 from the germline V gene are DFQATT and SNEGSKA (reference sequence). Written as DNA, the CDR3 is TGCAGTGCTCCGCCTAGCGGGAGTTTTTACGAGCAGTACTTC. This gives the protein CSAPPSGSFYEQYF.

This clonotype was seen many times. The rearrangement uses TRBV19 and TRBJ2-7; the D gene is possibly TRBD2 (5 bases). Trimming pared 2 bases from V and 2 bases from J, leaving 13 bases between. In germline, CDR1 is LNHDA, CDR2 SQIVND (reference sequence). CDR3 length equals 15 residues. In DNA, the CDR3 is TGTGCCAGTAGTATACGAGGGCGTCCTCCCTACGAGCAGTACTTC. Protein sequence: CASSIRGRPPYEQYF.

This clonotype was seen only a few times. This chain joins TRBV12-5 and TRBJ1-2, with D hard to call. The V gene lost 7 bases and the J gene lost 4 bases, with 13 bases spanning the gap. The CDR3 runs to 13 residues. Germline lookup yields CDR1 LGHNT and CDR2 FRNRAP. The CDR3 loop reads CASAPDGFYGYTF. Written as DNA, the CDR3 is TGTGCTAGTGCCCCGGACGGCTTCTATGGCTACACCTTC. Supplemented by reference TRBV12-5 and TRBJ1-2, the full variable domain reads DARVTQTPRHKVTEMGQEVTMRCQPILGHNTVFWYRQTMMQGLELLAYFRNRAPLDDSGMPKDRFSAEMPDATLATLKIQPSEPRDSAVYFCASAPDGFYGYTFGSGTRLTVV.

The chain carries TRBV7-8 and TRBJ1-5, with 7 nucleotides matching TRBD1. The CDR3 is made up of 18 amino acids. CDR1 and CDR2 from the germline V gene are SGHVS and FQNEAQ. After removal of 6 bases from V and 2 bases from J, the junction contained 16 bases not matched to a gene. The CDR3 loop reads CASSPRGGRSPGNQPQHF. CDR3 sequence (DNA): TGTGCCAGCAGTCCCCGAGGGGGCCGATCTCCTGGCAATCAGCCCCAGCATTTT.

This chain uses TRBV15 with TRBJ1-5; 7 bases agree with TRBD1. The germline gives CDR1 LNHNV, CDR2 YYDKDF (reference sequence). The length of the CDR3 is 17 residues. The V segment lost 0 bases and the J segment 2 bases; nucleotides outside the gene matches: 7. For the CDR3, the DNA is TGTGCCACCAGCAGAGATAAGGGGGCGATGGGCAATCAGCCCCAGCATTTT. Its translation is CATSRDKGAMGNQPQHF.

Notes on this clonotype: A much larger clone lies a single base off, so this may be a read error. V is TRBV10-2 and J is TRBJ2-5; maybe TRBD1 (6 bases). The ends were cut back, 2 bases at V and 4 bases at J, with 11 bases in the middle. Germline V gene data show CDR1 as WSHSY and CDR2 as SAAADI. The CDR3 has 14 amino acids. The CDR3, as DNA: TGCGCCAGCAGTGAGGCAGGGGCTGGAGAGACCCAGTACTTC. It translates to CASSEAGAGETQYF.

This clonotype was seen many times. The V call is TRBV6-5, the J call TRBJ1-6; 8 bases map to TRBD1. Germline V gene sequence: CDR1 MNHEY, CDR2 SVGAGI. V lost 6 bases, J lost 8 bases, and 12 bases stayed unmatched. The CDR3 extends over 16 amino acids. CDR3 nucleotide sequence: TGTGCCAGCAGGCCGGGCGGGGACAGGCGTTATTCACCCCTCCACTTT. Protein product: CASRPGGDRRYSPLHF.

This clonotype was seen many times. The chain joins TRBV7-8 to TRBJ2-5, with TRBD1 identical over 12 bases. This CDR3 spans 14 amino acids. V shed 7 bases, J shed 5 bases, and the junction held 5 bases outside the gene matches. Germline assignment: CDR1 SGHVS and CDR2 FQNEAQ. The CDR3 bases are TGTGCCAGCACAGGGACAGGGGGCGGCGAGACCCAGTACTTC. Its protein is CASTGTGGGETQYF. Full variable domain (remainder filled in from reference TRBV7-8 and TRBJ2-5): GAGVSQSPRYKVAKRGQDVALRCDPISGHVSLFWYQQALGQGPEFLTYFQNEAQLDKSGLPSDRFFAERPEGSVSTLKIQRTQQEDSAVYLCASTGTGGGETQYFGPGTRLLVL.